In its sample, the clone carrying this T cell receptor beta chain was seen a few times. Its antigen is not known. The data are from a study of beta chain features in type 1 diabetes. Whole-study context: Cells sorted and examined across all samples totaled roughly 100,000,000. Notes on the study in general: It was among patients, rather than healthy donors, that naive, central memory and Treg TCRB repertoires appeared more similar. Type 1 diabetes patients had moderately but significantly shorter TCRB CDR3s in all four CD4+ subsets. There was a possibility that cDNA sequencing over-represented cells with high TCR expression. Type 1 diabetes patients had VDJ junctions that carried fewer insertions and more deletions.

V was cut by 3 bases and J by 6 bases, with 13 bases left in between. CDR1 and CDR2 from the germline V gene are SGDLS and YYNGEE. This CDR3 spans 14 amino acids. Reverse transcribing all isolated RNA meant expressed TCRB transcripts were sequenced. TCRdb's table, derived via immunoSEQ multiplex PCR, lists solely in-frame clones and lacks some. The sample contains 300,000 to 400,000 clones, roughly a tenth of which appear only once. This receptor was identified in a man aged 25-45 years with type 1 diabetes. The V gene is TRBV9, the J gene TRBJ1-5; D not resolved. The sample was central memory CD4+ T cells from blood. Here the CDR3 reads CASSADGLFQPQHF. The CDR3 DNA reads TGTGCCAGCAGCGCCGACGGCCTTTTTCAGCCCCAGCATTTT.